This entry lists 15 T cell receptor beta chains sequenced from one sample in a study of T cells in Graves' hyperthyroidism and ophthalmopathy. The TCR beta CDR3 regions underwent amplification using RNA transcripts as the source. HTBI primers drove first-round RT-PCR of the TCR CDR3. TCRdb reprocessed the multiplex PCR reads via MiXCR and lists one record per CDR3 protein. This sample has approximately 700,000 distinct CDR3 sequences; over 15% occur once, and the top ten carry roughly 8%. The specimen sequenced was blood. These receptors came from a man between 18 and 35 years old with Graves' hyperthyroidism.

The table lists this clonotype with a few counts. The chain couples TRBV6-1 to TRBJ2-7, with 9 nucleotides matching TRBD2. The CDR3 loop spans 14 amino acids. J was trimmed by 3 bases and V by 11 bases; bases with no gene match: 11. From germline, CDR1 is MNHNS and CDR2 SASEGT. The CDR3 nucleotides are TGTGCCTCCCAGGGCCTAGCGGGAAACTACGAGCAGTACTTC. Its translation: CASQGLAGNYEQYF.

There are many counts of this clonotype. The CDR3 region is CASSIPGGVTEAFF. DNA for the CDR3: TGTGCCAGCAGTATACCAGGGGGGGTCACTGAAGCTTTCTTT. The chain links TRBV27 to TRBJ1-1; 7 bases match TRBD1. The CDR3 extends over 14 amino acids. The V segment lost 5 bases and the J segment 4 bases; nucleotides outside the gene matches: 7. Per germline, CDR1 MNHEY and CDR2 SMNVEV (reference sequence).

This clonotype has only a few counts. The chain joins TRBV5-1 to TRBJ2-3, with 9 bases lining up with TRBD1. Trimming at V came to 0 bases and at J to 4 bases, leaving 9 bases not matched to a gene. Germline loops: CDR1 SGHRS, CDR2 YFSETQ. This CDR3 comprises 17 residues. CDR3 residues: CASSLVATGQGSDTQYF. The CDR3 bases are TGCGCCAGCAGCTTGGTAGCCACGGGACAGGGATCAGATACGCAGTATTTT.

The gene calls are TRBV6-1 and TRBJ1-5; 9 bases match TRBD1. Germline CDR1 reads MNHNS; CDR2 reads SASEGT. V was clipped by 6 bases and J by 5 bases; unmatched bases: 20. The CDR3 loop spans 19 amino acids. The CDR3 region is CASSLDSPGQGSRYQPQHF. CDR3 in DNA: TGTGCCAGCAGCCTCGATTCCCCGGGACAGGGATCTAGGTATCAGCCCCAGCATTTT.

In this sample, this clonotype turned up a few times. The rearrangement uses TRBV29-1 and TRBJ2-1; D not certain. Deletions cut 7 bases from V and 4 bases from J, with 14 bases between. The CDR3 has 13 amino acids. The germline CDR1 and CDR2 sequences are SQVTM and ANQGSEA. The CDR3 coding sequence is TGCAGCGCTGATAGAGACTCTTACAATGAGCAGTTCTTC. This sequence encodes CSADRDSYNEQFF.

This clonotype was counted only a few times. The V call is TRBV28, the J call TRBJ2-2, with D possibly being TRBD1 (6 bases). The ends were cut back, 4 bases at V and 6 bases at J, with 9 bases in the middle. Germline V CDR1 and CDR2: MDHEN, SYDVKM. This CDR3 contains 13 residues. CDR3 DNA: TGTGCCAGCAGTTCCAGGGGAGCCGGGGAGCTGTTTTTT. Protein: CASSSRGAGELFF. Looking up the rest from reference TRBV28 and TRBJ2-2 gives the full variable domain: DVKVTQSSRYLVKRTGEKVFLECVQDMDHENMFWYRQDPGLGLRLIYFSYDVKMKEKGDIPEGYSVSREKKERFSLILESASTNQTSMYLCASSSRGAGELFFGEGSRLTVL.

This clonotype was observed at least ten times. The V and J genes are TRBV10-3 and TRBJ2-5, with 7 bases lining up with TRBD2. This CDR3 contains 16 residues. With V trimmed by 0 bases and J by 5 bases, 9 bases remained unmatched. In germline, CDR1 is ENHRY, CDR2 SYGVKD. CDR3 nucleotides: TGTGCCATCAGTGAGTCGAAGAGCGGAGCGGGGGAGACCCAGTACTTC. Translating it yields CAISESKSGAGETQYF.

The chain recombines TRBV9 with TRBJ2-7; D perhaps matches TRBD2 (5 bases). The CDR3 totals 14 residues. Germline V gene sequence: CDR1 SGDLS, CDR2 YYNGEE. Trimming stripped 0 bases from V and 3 bases from J, with 10 bases between. The CDR3 DNA is TGTGCCAGCAGCGTAGTTGAGGGTGACTACGAGCAGTACTTC. Translating it yields CASSVVEGDYEQYF.

This clonotype was seen only a few times. The chain employs TRBV28 and TRBJ2-1; tentative D call: TRBD1 (7 bases). From germline, CDR1 is MDHEN and CDR2 SYDVKM. The CDR3 runs 14 residues. Deletions cut 8 bases from V and 8 bases from J, with 19 bases between. DNA of the CDR3: TGTGCCAGCGTCGCTGAGGAGGGGGCCTATGAGCAGTTCTTC. Protein product: CASVAEEGAYEQFF.

The chain uses TRBV19 and TRBJ2-1; 12 bases agree with TRBD2. Per germline, CDR1 LNHDA and CDR2 SQIVND (reference sequence). The CDR3 covers 16 residues. Trimming took 5 bases from V and 6 from J; bases not matched to a gene: 8. CDR3: CASSSLAGGRSNEQFF. CDR3 bases: TGTGCCAGTAGTTCCCTAGCGGGAGGGAGAAGCAATGAGCAGTTCTTC.

This chain joins TRBV29-1 and TRBJ1-2; unclear D gene. V was shortened by 3 bases and J by 7 bases, with 18 bases between the two germline ends. Germline CDR1 SQVTM, CDR2 ANQGSEA. CDR3 length: 14 residues. CDR3 residues: CSVEEDGDTTGYTF. DNA for the CDR3: TGCAGCGTTGAGGAGGACGGAGACACGACTGGCTACACCTTC.

This clonotype was detected only a few times. The chain combines TRBV28 with TRBJ1-5; D is unclear. The CDR3 consists of 15 residues. Germline assignment: CDR1 MDHEN and CDR2 SYDVKM. Deletions cut 7 bases from V and 5 bases from J, with 18 bases between. The CDR3 spells CASTARGGLDQPQHF. The CDR3 coding sequence is TGTGCCAGCACCGCAAGAGGAGGTCTTGATCAGCCCCAGCATTTT.

The CDR3 DNA follows: TGTGCCCCCCGGACCCTTATTCGCTCCTACAATGAGCAGTTCTTC. It codes for CAPRTLIRSYNEQFF. V is TRBV10-3 and J is TRBJ2-1; no clear D. CDR1 and CDR2 from the germline V gene are ENHRY and SYGVKD. This CDR3 spans 15 amino acids. V was trimmed by 11 bases and J by 0 bases, leaving 17 bases between them.

V gene TRBV24-1 combines with J gene TRBJ2-2, with D perhaps matching TRBD1 (6 bases). The CDR3 spans 14 residues. CDR1 KGHDR and CDR2 SFDVKD come from the germline V gene. The V end was cut by 0 bases, the J end by 7 bases, with 8 bases between. CDR3 sequence reads: CATSDLTQGGELFF. CDR3 in DNA: TGTGCCACCAGTGATTTGACACAGGGCGGGGAGCTGTTTTTT.

The CDR3 is CASSLAGTSGRVWETQYF. CDR3 bases: TGTGCCAGCAGCTTAGCCGGGACTAGCGGGAGGGTGTGGGAGACCCAGTACTTC. The rearrangement links TRBV7-9 to TRBJ2-5, with TRBD2 matching over 16 bases. The V gene's germline CDR1 is SEHNR and CDR2 FQNEAQ (reference sequence). The V gene end was trimmed by 0 bases and the J gene end by 5 bases; junction bases not matched to a gene: 6. This CDR3 has 18 residues.